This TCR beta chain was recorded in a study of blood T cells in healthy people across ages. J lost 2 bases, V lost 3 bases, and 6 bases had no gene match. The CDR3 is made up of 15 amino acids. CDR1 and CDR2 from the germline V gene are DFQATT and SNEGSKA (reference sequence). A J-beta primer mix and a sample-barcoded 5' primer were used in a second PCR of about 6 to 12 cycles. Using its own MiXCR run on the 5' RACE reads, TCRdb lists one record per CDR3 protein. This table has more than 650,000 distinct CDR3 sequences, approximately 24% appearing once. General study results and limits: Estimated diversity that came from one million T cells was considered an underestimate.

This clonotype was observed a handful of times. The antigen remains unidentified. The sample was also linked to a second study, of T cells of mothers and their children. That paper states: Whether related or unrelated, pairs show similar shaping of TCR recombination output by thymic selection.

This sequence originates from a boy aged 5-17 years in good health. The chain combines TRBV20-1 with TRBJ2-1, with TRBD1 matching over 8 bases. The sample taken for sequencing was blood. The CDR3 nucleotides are TGCAGTGCTAGCGGGACAGGTGGCACCTACAATGAGCAGTTCTTC. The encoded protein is CSASGTGGTYNEQFF.